One and the same sample provided the 14 T cell receptor beta chains below, sequenced in a study of blood T cell repertoires in COVID-19. Profiled with immunoSEQ multiplex PCR; TCRdb holds only in-frame clones, not every one. The repertoire holds approximately 220,000 clones, with approximately 81% as singletons. The sequenced sample was peripheral blood. These receptors originate from a woman aged 60-75 years who had recovered from COVID-19.

The V call is TRBV6-5, the J call TRBJ1-1; 8 bases line up with TRBD1. This CDR3 is built from 14 residues. Germline CDR1 reads MNHEY; CDR2 reads SVGAGI. After removal of 4 bases from V and 5 bases from J, the junction contained 6 bases not matched to a gene. The CDR3, as DNA: TGTGCCAGCAGTTCCCGGACAGGGCGGACTGAAGCTTTCTTT. Protein sequence: CASSSRTGRTEAFF.

The rearrangement uses TRBV11-3 and TRBJ1-3; perhaps TRBD1 as D (5 bases). Germline CDR1 is SGHNT and CDR2 is YENEEA. Trimming left V 5 bases short and J 0 bases short, with 8 bases between. This CDR3 comprises 14 residues. The CDR3 DNA follows: TGTGCCAGCAGCCCCGGGGGCTCTGGAAACACCATATATTTT. Amino acid sequence: CASSPGGSGNTIYF.

Only one count was recorded for this clone. V usage is TRBV11-2 and J usage is TRBJ2-5; D perhaps matches TRBD1 (7 bases). V lost 3 bases, J lost 12 bases, and 11 bases lay in between. The germline gives CDR1 SGHAT, CDR2 FQNNGV. The CDR3 spans 11 residues. The CDR3, as DNA: TGTGCCAGCAGCTTTTCAGGGGGGAAGTACTTC. Translating it yields CASSFSGGKYF.

This chain uses TRBV2 with TRBJ1-6; possibly TRBD1 for D (5 bases). V was cut by 6 bases and J by 2 bases, with 8 bases left in between. CDR1 is SNHLY and CDR2 is FYNNEI in the germline V gene. The CDR3 spans 14 residues. The CDR3 loop reads CASSADTYNSPLHF. For the CDR3, the DNA is TGTGCCAGCAGCGCGGACACCTATAATTCACCCCTCCACTTT. The variable domain in full, with the rest retrieved from reference TRBV2 and TRBJ1-6, is EPEVTQTPSHQVTQMGQEVILRCVPISNHLYFYWYRQILGQKVEFLVSFYNNEISEKSEIFDDQFSVERPDGSNFTLKIRSTKLEDSAMYFCASSADTYNSPLHFGNGTRLTVT.

This clone was picked up a small number of times. The chain joins TRBV7-2 to TRBJ1-1; possible D gene TRBD1, 5 bases. The CDR3 spans 15 residues. V lost 1 base, J lost 4 bases, and 13 bases lay in between. The germline gives CDR1 SGHTA, CDR2 FQGNSA. The CDR3, as DNA: TGTGCCAGCAGCTTAGAAAAAACCGGGGGCACTGAAGCTTTCTTT. It encodes CASSLEKTGGTEAFF.

The chain uses TRBV4-3 and TRBJ2-3; TRBD2 might be the D (6 bases). The CDR3 has 15 amino acids. Germline V gene lookup returns CDR1 LGHNA and CDR2 YSLEER. V gave up 3 bases and J gave up 0 bases, with 10 bases separating them. CDR3 sequence: CASSHGRESTDTQYF. The CDR3 DNA sequence: TGCGCCAGCAGCCACGGACGGGAGAGCACAGATACGCAGTATTTT.

This clone has a single count. The chain carries TRBV27 and TRBJ1-6, with 7 bases that match TRBD1. This CDR3 has 14 amino acids. J lost 6 bases, V lost 5 bases, and 4 bases had no gene match. The germline gives CDR1 MNHEY, CDR2 SMNVEV (reference sequence). The CDR3: CASSIWDSNSPLHF. The DNA for the CDR3 is TGTGCCAGCAGTATCTGGGACAGTAATTCACCCCTCCACTTT.

This chain connects TRBV11-2 to TRBJ2-7; D possibly corresponds to TRBD1 (6 bases). The CDR3 covers 14 residues. V was cut by 5 bases and J by 3 bases, with 14 bases left in between. Germline V gives CDR1 SGHAT, CDR2 FQNNGV. The CDR3 nucleotides are TGTGCCAGCAGCATCACCGGGACACACTACGAGCAGTACTTC. Protein: CASSITGTHYEQYF.

The chain has TRBV5-4 and TRBJ1-1; TRBD1 aligns across 7 bases. Germline CDR1 SGHNT, CDR2 YYREEE (reference sequence). Losses at the gene ends were 4 bases for V and 4 bases for J; bases not matched to a gene: 7. This CDR3 region has 14 residues. This CDR3 is CASSPGGGGTEAFF. DNA of the CDR3: TGTGCCAGCAGCCCGGGAGGGGGCGGCACTGAAGCTTTCTTT.

J is TRBJ1-3 and V is TRBV5-6, with 7 positions matching TRBD1. V shed 5 bases, J shed 1 base, and the junction held 15 bases outside the gene matches. There are 18 residues in the CDR3. Per germline, CDR1 SGHDT and CDR2 YYEEEE. The CDR3 nucleotides are TGTGCCAGCAGATCGGGACAGCTTAATCCGGGGTCTGGAAACACCATATATTTT. This encodes CASRSGQLNPGSGNTIYF.

Here the CDR3 reads CASSSGGARETQYF. The CDR3 coding sequence is TGTGCCAGCAGCAGCGGGGGGGCCCGAGAGACCCAGTACTTC. This rearrangement joins TRBV9 to TRBJ2-5; 10 nucleotides line up with TRBD2. The CDR3 consists of 14 residues. The germline V gene has CDR1 SGDLS and CDR2 YYNGEE. V shed 4 bases, J shed 4 bases, and the junction held 4 bases outside the gene matches.

The chain carries TRBV11-2 and TRBJ1-1, with a weak D call TRBD1 (6 bases). Trimming took 6 bases from V and 0 from J, leaving 14 bases between them. The CDR3 runs to 15 residues. The germline V gene encodes CDR1 SGHAT and CDR2 FQNNGV. DNA for the CDR3: TGTGCCAGCAGTGTAGACAGGTGGGTGAACACTGAAGCTTTCTTT. It translates to CASSVDRWVNTEAFF.

This chain joins TRBV18 and TRBJ2-1; 13 nucleotides match TRBD2. The CDR3 spans 18 residues. Germline V gene sequence: CDR1 KGHSH, CDR2 LQKENI. V lost 7 bases and J lost 6; bases outside the gene matches: 15. CDR3 protein: CASFAVTSGGASGNEQFF. The DNA for the CDR3 is TGTGCCAGCTTTGCGGTTACTAGCGGGGGGGCCTCCGGCAATGAGCAGTTCTTC.

The CDR3 coding sequence is TGTGCCATCAGTGAAGGGAGCGGGGGATTGGAGACCCAGTACTTC. It codes for CAISEGSGGLETQYF. The genes are TRBV10-3 and TRBJ2-5, with 8 bases lining up with TRBD2. Germline CDR1 and CDR2: ENHRY and SYGVKD. This CDR3 has 15 residues. The ends lost 3 bases at V and 5 bases at J; junction bases unmatched: 8.